This T cell receptor (beta chain) derives from a study of patients and donors after allogeneic stem cell transplantation. The CDR3 runs to 13 residues. Between the trimmed V and J ends, which lost 8 bases and 0 bases, there was a span of 8 bases. Germline V gene data show CDR1 as LNHDA and CDR2 as SQIVND (reference sequence). TCRdb re-analysed the RT-PCR reads in MiXCR, keeping a single row per CDR3 protein. The sample consists of under 95,000 distinct CDR3 sequences, 5% of them appearing once. Many counts were recorded for this clonotype. The rearrangement links TRBV19 to TRBJ1-3, with TRBD1 as a possible D gene (5 bases). The sequenced material came from blood, either unsorted or a sorted T cell fraction (not recorded which). The TCR comes from a human donor who was either an allogeneic HSCT recipient or a stem cell or donor lymphocyte infusion donor (not recorded which). It is not recorded whose cells these are; they may come from a transplant donor. CDR3 sequence (DNA): TGTGCCAGTTCAGGGTACTCTGGAAACACCATATATTTT. Translated, it gives CASSGYSGNTIYF.